A selection of T cell receptor beta chains follows, all from one sample in a study of T cell responses to AZD1222 COVID-19 vaccine. Generated by immunoSEQ multiplex PCR, the TCRdb table keeps only in-frame clones and is missing some. In the table there are some 130,000 clones, about 93% of which are singletons. The sample in question was peripheral blood, obtained 28 days after the second AZD1222 dose. Receptor source: an adult who received the AZD1222 COVID-19 vaccine. Each CDR3 is given with its conserved first and last residue. D genes are given only for firm matches. Not every row has a clone size; where given, it reads once, few, many or a size class.

V gene: TRBV19
clone size: .
D gene: .
J gene: TRBJ1-1
CDR3 DNA: TGTGCCAGTAGGCTCCCTGGGCAGATAAACACTGAAGCTTTCTTT
CDR3 protein: CASRLPGQINTEAFF

V gene: TRBV21-1
clone size: .
D gene: .
J gene: TRBJ1-5
CDR3 DNA: TGTGCCAGCAGCAAATTAGGGGGCTGCAATCAGCCCCAGCATTTT
CDR3 protein: CASSKLGGCNQPQHF

V gene: TRBV4-1
clone size: .
D gene: .
J gene: TRBJ1-6
CDR3 DNA: TGCGCCAGCAGCCAAGTTGACCTCATGGAGGGGAATTCACCCCTCCACTTT
CDR3 protein: CASSQVDLMEGNSPLHF

V gene: TRBV3-1/TRBV3-2
clone size: .
D gene: TRBD1
J gene: TRBJ1-2
CDR3 DNA: TGTGCCAGCAGCCAAAAGCCGGAGTGGACAGGAAGTAACTATGGCTACACCTTC
CDR3 protein: CASSQKPEWTGSNYGYTF

V gene: TRBV2
clone size: .
D gene: .
J gene: TRBJ2-3
CDR3 DNA: TGTGCCAGCAGTGATTTGGTTCCCGAGGGCACAGATACGCAGTATTTT
CDR3 protein: CASSDLVPEGTDTQYF

V gene: TRBV12-5
clone size: .
D gene: .
J gene: TRBJ1-6
CDR3 DNA: TGTGCTAGTGCATTGGGAACCTATAATTCACCCCTCCACTTT
CDR3 protein: CASALGTYNSPLHF

V gene: TRBV23-1
clone size: .
D gene: .
J gene: TRBJ2-1
CDR3 DNA: TGCGCCAGCAGTCAATCTTTCACCAATTTCTACAATGAGCAGTTCTTC
CDR3 protein: CASSQSFTNFYNEQFF

V gene: TRBV11-3
clone size: .
D gene: TRBD1
J gene: TRBJ1-6
CDR3 DNA: TGTGCCAGCAGCTTAGAACAGGGGAGTCCCCTCCACTTT
CDR3 protein: CASSLEQGSPLHF

V gene: TRBV4-3
clone size: once
D gene: .
J gene: TRBJ2-7
CDR3 DNA: TGCGCCAGCAGCCAAGATCAGGGTAGCGAGCAGTACTTC
CDR3 protein: CASSQDQGSEQYF

V gene: TRBV12-3/TRBV12-4
clone size: .
D gene: .
J gene: TRBJ2-7
CDR3 DNA: TGTGCCAGCAGTTTACAATCCTACGAGCAGTACTTC
CDR3 protein: CASSLQSYEQYF

V gene: TRBV3-1/TRBV3-2
clone size: .
D gene: .
J gene: TRBJ1-3
CDR3 DNA: TGTGCCAGCAGCCAAGTGGGAAACACCATATATTTT
CDR3 protein: CASSQVGNTIYF

V gene: TRBV29-1
clone size: .
D gene: .
J gene: TRBJ1-2
CDR3 DNA: TGCAGCGTTGACCTGAGCTATGGCTACACCTTC
CDR3 protein: CSVDLSYGYTF

V gene: TRBV2
clone size: .
D gene: .
J gene: TRBJ1-1
CDR3 DNA: TGTGCCAGCAGTGCGTGGTACACTGAAGCTTTCTTT
CDR3 protein: CASSAWYTEAFF

V gene: TRBV6-5
clone size: .
D gene: .
J gene: TRBJ1-3
CDR3 DNA: TGTGCCAGCAAACCCACGGCAGGGCGAGGAAACACCATATATTTT
CDR3 protein: CASKPTAGRGNTIYF

V gene: TRBV5-1
clone size: .
D gene: TRBD1
J gene: TRBJ1-4
CDR3 DNA: TGCGCCAGCAGCTTGGTAACAGGGGCAAGTGAAAAACTGTTTTTT
CDR3 protein: CASSLVTGASEKLFF

V gene: TRBV5-1
clone size: .
D gene: .
J gene: TRBJ2-2
CDR3 DNA: TGCGCCAGGGGTTTAAGGAGGAACACCGGGGAGCTGTTTTTT
CDR3 protein: CARGLRRNTGELFF

V gene: TRBV3-1/TRBV3-2
clone size: once
D gene: .
J gene: TRBJ2-7
CDR3 DNA: TGTGCCAGCAGCCAAGGGGGGACCTACGAGCAGTACTTC
CDR3 protein: CASSQGGTYEQYF

V gene: TRBV19
clone size: .
D gene: .
J gene: TRBJ1-5
CDR3 DNA: TGTGCCAGTAGTATAGATTCCCCAGGGCCGCAGCCCCAGCATTTT
CDR3 protein: CASSIDSPGPQPQHF

V gene: TRBV5-1
clone size: .
D gene: .
J gene: TRBJ2-2
CDR3 DNA: TGCGCCAGCAGCTGGTCGGACACGAACACCGGGGAGCTGTTTTTT
CDR3 protein: CASSWSDTNTGELFF

V gene: TRBV2
clone size: .
D gene: .
J gene: TRBJ2-7
CDR3 DNA: TGTGCCAGCAGTCCACTGCCCGGGACTCTGGGCCCCTACGAGCAGTACTTC
CDR3 protein: CASSPLPGTLGPYEQYF

V gene: TRBV5-1
clone size: .
D gene: .
J gene: TRBJ2-3
CDR3 DNA: TGCGCCAGCAGCTTTAAGGGACCAGATACGCAGTATTTT
CDR3 protein: CASSFKGPDTQYF

V gene: TRBV4-3
clone size: .
D gene: .
J gene: TRBJ1-2
CDR3 DNA: TGCGCCAGCAGCCAAGGGGGGGGTAAAAATAACTATGGCTACACCTTC
CDR3 protein: CASSQGGGKNNYGYTF

V gene: TRBV5-4
clone size: .
D gene: .
J gene: TRBJ2-1
CDR3 DNA: TGTGCCAGCAGCTTGGGCGGACTGAGGTCCTACAATGAGCAGTTCTTC
CDR3 protein: CASSLGGLRSYNEQFF

V gene: TRBV4-1
clone size: .
D gene: TRBD1
J gene: TRBJ2-3
CDR3 DNA: TGCGCCAGCAGCGCTCAGGGGGCTAGGGCAGATACGCAGTATTTT
CDR3 protein: CASSAQGARADTQYF

V gene: TRBV7-9
clone size: once
D gene: .
J gene: TRBJ1-6
CDR3 DNA: TGTGCCAGCAGCTTTTTTGATTCACCCCTCCACTTT
CDR3 protein: CASSFFDSPLHF